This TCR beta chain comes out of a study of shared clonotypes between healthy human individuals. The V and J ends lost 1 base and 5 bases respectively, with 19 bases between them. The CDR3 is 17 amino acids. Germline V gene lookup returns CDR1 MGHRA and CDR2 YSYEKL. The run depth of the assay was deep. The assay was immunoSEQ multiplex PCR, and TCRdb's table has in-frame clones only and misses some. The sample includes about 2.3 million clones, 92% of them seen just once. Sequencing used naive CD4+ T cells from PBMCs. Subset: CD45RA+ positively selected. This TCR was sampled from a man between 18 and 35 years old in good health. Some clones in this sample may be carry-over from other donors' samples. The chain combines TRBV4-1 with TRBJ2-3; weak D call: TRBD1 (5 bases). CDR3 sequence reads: CASSQGRLVGPGDTQYF. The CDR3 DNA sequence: TGCGCCAGCAGCCAAGGCCGCCTGGTGGGGCCAGGAGATACGCAGTATTTT.